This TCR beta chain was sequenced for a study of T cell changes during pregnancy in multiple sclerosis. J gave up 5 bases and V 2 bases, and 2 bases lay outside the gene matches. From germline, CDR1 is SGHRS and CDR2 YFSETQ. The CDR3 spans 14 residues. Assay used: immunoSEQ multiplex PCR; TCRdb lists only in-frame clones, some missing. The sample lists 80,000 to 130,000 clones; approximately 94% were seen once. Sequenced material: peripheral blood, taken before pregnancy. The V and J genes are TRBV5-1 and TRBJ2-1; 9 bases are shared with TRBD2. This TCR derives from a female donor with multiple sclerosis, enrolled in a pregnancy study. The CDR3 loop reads CASSLAGGHNEQFF. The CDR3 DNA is TGCGCCAGCAGCTTAGCGGGAGGCCACAATGAGCAGTTCTTC. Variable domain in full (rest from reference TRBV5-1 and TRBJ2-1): KAGVTQTPRYLIKTRGQQVTLSCSPISGHRSVSWYQQTPGQGLQFLFEYFSETQRNKGNFPGRFSGRQFSNSRSEMNVSTLELGDSALYLCASSLAGGHNEQFFGPGTRLTVL.